These T cell receptor beta chains were read from a single sample in a study of cytomegalovirus exposure and HLA in healthy donors. Generated by immunoSEQ multiplex PCR, the TCRdb table keeps only in-frame clones and is missing some. This table holds 80,000 to 95,000 clones, 81% found once. Sequencing input: PBMCs. Receptors were obtained from a woman aged 25 to 39 in good health and CMV-seronegative. CDR3s include the opening cysteine and the closing phenylalanine or tryptophan. Fields, in order: V gene, J gene, clone size, CDR3 length, D gene, CDR3 DNA, CDR3 protein. The D gene is left open where the match is weak. Clone size appears in some rows only: once, few, many, or a class for an expanded clone.

TRBV19	TRBJ1-3	-	14	-	TGTGCCAGTATGACCAGGACAGCTGGAAACACCATATATTTT	CASMTRTAGNTIYF
TRBV28	TRBJ1-1	-	14	-	TGTGCCAGCAGACCTCCAGGGATAAACACTGAAGCTTTCTTT	CASRPPGINTEAFF
TRBV14	TRBJ2-6	-	20	TRBD1	TGTGCCAGCAGCCAAGACCTCCGGGACAGGGGGCGATCAGGGGCCAACGTCCTGACTTTC	CASSQDLRDRGRSGANVLTF
TRBV5-1	TRBJ2-1	-	15	TRBD1	TGCGCCAGCAGCTTGGTTACGGGACAGATCAATGAGCAGTTCTTC	CASSLVTGQINEQFF
TRBV20-1	TRBJ2-1	-	11	-	TGCAGTGCTACAACTAGCAATGAGCAGTTCTTC	CSATTSNEQFF
TRBV27	TRBJ1-2	once	13	-	TGTGCCAGCAGTTCTCGACAGTCTCATGGCTACACCTTC	CASSSRQSHGYTF
TRBV29-1	TRBJ1-1	-	12	-	TGCAGCGTAACGGTGGGCGCGACTGAAGCTTTCTTT	CSVTVGATEAFF
TRBV10-3	TRBJ1-3	once	13	-	TGTGCCATCAGAGCCTACAGGGAAGACACCATATATTTT	CAIRAYREDTIYF
TRBV19	TRBJ1-1	-	13	-	TGTGCCAGTAGTAGGGGTCGGGACACCGAAGCTTTCTTT	CASSRGRDTEAFF
TRBV28	TRBJ1-3	-	14	TRBD1	TGTGCCAGCAGTCAACAGGGGTATCGAAACACCATATATTTT	CASSQQGYRNTIYF
TRBV7-9	TRBJ1-4	once	11	-	TGTGCCAGCAGCTCGGATGAAAAACTGTTTTTT	CASSSDEKLFF
TRBV19	TRBJ1-1	-	14	-	TGTGCCAGTAGTATAGTCGGGGGTGGCACTGAAGCTTTCTTT	CASSIVGGGTEAFF
TRBV28	TRBJ1-5	-	12	TRBD1	TGTGCCAGTGACAGGGGGCTTCAGCCCCAGCATTTT	CASDRGLQPQHF
TRBV28	TRBJ1-4	-	15	-	TGTGCCAGCAGTCGAGAGGGTGGGTGGGGTGAAAAACTGTTTTTT	CASSREGGWGEKLFF
TRBV14	TRBJ2-7	-	13	-	TGTGCCAGCAGCCAAGTTAATACCTACGAGCAGTACTTC	CASSQVNTYEQYF
TRBV7-2	TRBJ2-7	once	13	-	TGTGCCAGCAGCTTAAGACAGTTCCTGGAGCAGTACTTC	CASSLRQFLEQYF
TRBV4-1	TRBJ2-7	-	14	-	TGCGCCAGCGCCGTCGGGGTAAGCTCCTACGAGCAGTACTTC	CASAVGVSSYEQYF
TRBV5-1	TRBJ2-7	-	14	-	TGCGCCAGCAGCTTAGAGGGCAGCCCCTACGAGCAGTACTTC	CASSLEGSPYEQYF
TRBV18	TRBJ2-1	-	17	TRBD2	TGTGCCAGCTCACTACCGTCCGGGACTAGCGGGTACAATGAGCAGTTCTTC	CASSLPSGTSGYNEQFF
TRBV5-4	TRBJ1-1	-	15	TRBD1	TGTGCCAGCAGCTCCAAGACAGGGGCCGGGACTGAAGCTTTCTTT	CASSSKTGAGTEAFF
TRBV4-1	TRBJ1-4	-	15	-	TGCGCCAGCAGCCAAGAAAGGAGAGGGGGTGAAAAACTGTTTTTT	CASSQERRGGEKLFF
TRBV5-6	TRBJ2-5	once	13	-	TGTGCCAGCAGCCTCACATCAGGGAAGACCCAGTACTTC	CASSLTSGKTQYF
TRBV7-3	TRBJ2-2	-	14	TRBD2	TGTGCCAGCAGCTTTGACGGGGGGACCGGGGAGCTGTTTTTT	CASSFDGGTGELFF
TRBV7-9	TRBJ1-5	-	16	TRBD1	TGTGCCAGCAGCTTAGGGACAGGGAAGTCCGATCAGCCCCAGCATTTT	CASSLGTGKSDQPQHF
TRBV7-2	TRBJ1-2	few	14	-	TGTGCCAGCAGCCCGAATACAGGGTCCAATGGCTACACCTTC	CASSPNTGSNGYTF
TRBV19	TRBJ2-2	few	15	-	TGTGCCAGTAGTACCCGTACCGTGAGCACCGGGGAGCTGTTTTTT	CASSTRTVSTGELFF
TRBV6-5	TRBJ1-6	-	14	-	TGTGCCAGCAGTTCTATCTCCTATAATTCACCCCTCCACTTT	CASSSISYNSPLHF
TRBV30	TRBJ1-5	-	15	-	TGTGCCTGCGAGACAGCGAATGGGCGCAATCAGCCCCAGCATTTT	CACETANGRNQPQHF
TRBV7-9	TRBJ2-7	-	16	TRBD2	TGTGCCAGCAGCCCCCGGAGGGCTAGCGGTCCCTACGAGCAGTACTTC	CASSPRRASGPYEQYF
TRBV11-3	TRBJ2-1	few	15	TRBD2	TGTGCCAGCAGCTTAGTTGGCGGGAGCGGGAATGAGCAGTTCTTC	CASSLVGGSGNEQFF
TRBV19	TRBJ2-2	few	16	TRBD1	TGTGCCAGTAGGGAAGACAGGGCCGCTAACACCGGGGAGCTGTTTTTT	CASREDRAANTGELFF
TRBV7-6	TRBJ2-2	-	16	TRBD2	TGTGCCAGCAGCCGCGGACTAGCGGATACCACCGGGGAGCTGTTTTTT	CASSRGLADTTGELFF
TRBV6-6	TRBJ1-3	-	13	-	TGTGCCAGCAGTTACCGGGTTGGAAACACCATATATTTT	CASSYRVGNTIYF
TRBV18	TRBJ1-2	-	16	-	TGTGCCAGCTCACCTCAGGACACCCCCACGGGCTATGGCTACACCTTC	CASSPQDTPTGYGYTF
TRBV5-8	TRBJ1-3	-	15	TRBD1	TGTGCCAGCAGCTGGGGCGGGACAGCTGGAAACACCATATATTTT	CASSWGGTAGNTIYF
TRBV18	TRBJ1-1	-	15	TRBD1	TGTGCCAGCTCACCCCGGACAGGGCGGGACACTGAAGCTTTCTTT	CASSPRTGRDTEAFF
TRBV28	TRBJ2-7	once	12	-	TGTGCCAGCAGTTTCTACTCCTACGAGCAGTACTTC	CASSFYSYEQYF
TRBV13	TRBJ2-3	-	15	TRBD2	TGTGCCAGCAGCTTAAGACTAGCGGGACAAGATACGCAGTATTTT	CASSLRLAGQDTQYF
TRBV19	TRBJ2-1	-	17	-	TGTGCCAGTAGTATAGACACGCTAGCGAGCTCCTACAATGAGCAGTTCTTC	CASSIDTLASSYNEQFF
TRBV9	TRBJ1-1	-	16	-	TGTGCCAGCAGCACCGGCACAAACCCGCGGGGCACTGAAGCTTTCTTT	CASSTGTNPRGTEAFF
TRBV4-1	TRBJ1-4	-	17	TRBD1	TGCGCCAGCAGCCACGCCGGACAGGGCTTTACCAGTGAAAAACTGTTTTTT	CASSHAGQGFTSEKLFF
TRBV7-7	TRBJ2-7	-	13	TRBD1	TGTGCTAGCAGCTTAAACTACAGGGGCGAGCAGTACTTC	CASSLNYRGEQYF
TRBV27	TRBJ2-2	-	16	-	TGTGCCAGCAGTCCGACTAGAGGGATGAAGCCCGGGGAGCTGTTTTTT	CASSPTRGMKPGELFF